The 14 T cell receptor beta chains presented below share a single source sample, sequenced in a study of CD8 T cells in Susac syndrome. When the RNA was reverse transcribed, random hexamers were used with an input of roughly 0.45 to 1 ug. TCRdb itself ran the immunoSEQ multiplex PCR reads through MiXCR, one entry per CDR3 protein. This sample yields some 250,000 distinct CDR3 sequences, of which almost 97% are seen a single time; about 0.095% belongs to the top ten. The sample taken for sequencing was CD4+ T cells from PBMCs. These receptors were collected from a human donor with Susac syndrome.

The chain combines TRBV19 with TRBJ2-7, with D unresolved. Between the trimmed V and J ends, which lost 4 bases and 6 bases, there was a span of 7 bases. This CDR3 has 11 amino acids. The germline V gene encodes CDR1 LNHDA and CDR2 SQIVND (reference sequence). The CDR3 protein is CASSTGIEQYF. In DNA, the CDR3 is TGTGCCAGTAGTACGGGCATCGAGCAGTACTTC. Full variable domain (missing parts from reference TRBV19 and TRBJ2-7): DGGITQSPKYLFRKEGQNVTLSCEQNLNHDAMYWYRQDPGQGLRLIYYSQIVNDFQKGDIAEGYSVSREKKESFPLTVTSAQKNPTAFYLCASSTGIEQYFGPGTRLTVT.

The chain carries TRBV27 and TRBJ1-5, with TRBD1 matching 7 bases. Trimming at V came to 2 bases and at J to 4 bases, leaving 2 bases not matched to a gene. Germline values: CDR1 MNHEY, CDR2 SMNVEV (reference sequence). This CDR3 is 14 amino acids long. The CDR3 loop reads CASSLRTGNQPQHF. The CDR3 DNA sequence: TGTGCCAGCAGTTTAAGGACAGGTAATCAGCCCCAGCATTTT.

The J gene is TRBJ2-7, the V gene TRBV2; D unresolved. The ends were cut back, 4 bases at V and 9 bases at J, with 22 bases in the middle. Germline loops: CDR1 SNHLY, CDR2 FYNNEI. The CDR3 sequence is 15 residues long. The CDR3 coding sequence is TGTGCCAGCAGTGGGGTTCTTGGACCAAATTCTCGGCAGTACTTC. Translated, it gives CASSGVLGPNSRQYF. The full variable domain, in which reference TRBV2 and TRBJ2-7 provide the parts outside the CDR3, is EPEVTQTPSHQVTQMGQEVILRCVPISNHLYFYWYRQILGQKVEFLVSFYNNEISEKSEIFDDQFSVERPDGSNFTLKIRSTKLEDSAMYFCASSGVLGPNSRQYFGPGTRLTVT.

V usage is TRBV11-2 and J usage is TRBJ2-5; no firm D call. The CDR3 runs 12 residues. V dropped 0 bases and J dropped 5 bases, with 4 bases sitting between them. From germline, CDR1 is SGHAT and CDR2 FQNNGV. The CDR3 coding sequence is TGTGCCAGCAGCTTAGATCGTGAGACCCAGTACTTC. It translates to CASSLDRETQYF.

This chain connects TRBV25-1 to TRBJ2-5; 10 bases map to TRBD1. The CDR3 is 18 residues long. Trimming at V came to 5 bases and at J to 5 bases, leaving 17 bases not matched to a gene. Germline CDR1 and CDR2: MGHDK and SYGVNS. DNA of the CDR3: TGTGCCAGCAGTTCCTACCCGGGGAGGGACAGGGGAGCGGAGACCCAGTACTTC. Amino acid sequence: CASSSYPGRDRGAETQYF.

The V and J genes are TRBV18 and TRBJ2-5; the D gene is possibly TRBD2 (5 bases). V was trimmed by 5 bases and J by 4 bases, leaving 14 bases between them. In germline, CDR1 is KGHSH, CDR2 LQKENI. This CDR3 spans 14 amino acids. The CDR3 spells CASSSSRVTETQYF. CDR3 DNA sequence: TGTGCCAGCTCATCCTCGCGGGTCACAGAGACCCAGTACTTC.

This clonotype appeared a few times. The V call is TRBV5-4, the J call TRBJ1-2; weak D call: TRBD1 (5 bases). The CDR3 is 13 amino acids. Trimming shortened V by 1 base and J by 8 bases, and 12 bases separated the two germline ends. Looked up from germline, CDR1 is SGHNT and CDR2 is YYREEE (reference sequence). CDR3 DNA sequence: TGTGCCAGCAGCTTGTCGGGAGGGGACGGCTACACCTTC. Translated: CASSLSGGDGYTF. Variable domain in full (rest from reference TRBV5-4 and TRBJ1-2): ETGVTQSPTHLIKTRGQQVTLRCSSQSGHNTVSWYQQALGQGPQFIFQYYREEENGRGNFPPRFSGLQFPNYSSELNVNALELDDSALYLCASSLSGGDGYTFGSGTRLTVV.

The chain recombines TRBV29-1 with TRBJ2-2; no definite D call. V was cut by 4 bases and J by 3 bases, with 12 bases left in between. Germline V gives CDR1 SQVTM, CDR2 ANQGSEA. The CDR3 sequence is 14 residues long. In DNA, the CDR3 is TGCAGCGTTGCTGAAGGGCTCGACACCGGGGAGCTGTTTTTT. Translating gives CSVAEGLDTGELFF.

This chain links TRBV28 with TRBJ2-7; perhaps D is TRBD1 or TRBD2 (5 bases each). The CDR3 loop spans 16 amino acids. V lost 6 bases, J lost 3 bases, and 21 bases lay in between. The germline CDR1 and CDR2 sequences are MDHEN and SYDVKM. CDR3 region: CASSTSWEGELYEQYF. As DNA, the CDR3 is TGTGCCAGCAGCACCAGTTGGGAAGGGGAGCTCTACGAGCAGTACTTC.

The chain links TRBV9 to TRBJ1-2; TRBD1 matches at 10 bases. This CDR3 is 14 amino acids long. V shed 3 bases, J shed 4 bases, and the junction held 3 bases outside the gene matches. Germline assignment: CDR1 SGDLS and CDR2 YYNGEE. In nucleotides, the CDR3 is TGTGCCAGCAGCGGGACAGGGGGGGGCTATGGCTACACCTTC. Protein sequence: CASSGTGGGYGYTF.

This chain connects TRBV20-1 to TRBJ1-1; D uncertain. V lost 5 bases to trimming and J lost 1 base, with 11 bases between them. The length of the CDR3 is 13 residues. Germline-derived CDR1 and CDR2 are DFQATT and SNEGSKA (reference sequence). The CDR3 bases are TGCAGTGCTCGTGACTCGTGGAACACTGAAGCTTTCTTT. Translated, it gives CSARDSWNTEAFF.

The J gene is TRBJ2-3, the V gene TRBV9; 11 bases match TRBD1. This CDR3 comprises 15 residues. Trimming at V came to 2 bases and at J to 5 bases, leaving 4 bases not matched to a gene. Germline V CDR1 and CDR2: SGDLS, YYNGEE. CDR3 residues: CASSVGQGVGDTQYF. The CDR3 DNA sequence: TGTGCCAGCAGCGTGGGACAGGGGGTTGGAGATACGCAGTATTTT.

As DNA, the CDR3 is TGCAGCGCCAGGGACAGTCGATGGGGTCCGTTCTTC. It codes for CSARDSRWGPFF. V and J are TRBV29-1 and TRBJ2-1; 7 bases align to TRBD1. Trimming removed 7 bases from V and 15 bases from J; junction bases left unmatched: 15. The CDR3 covers 12 residues. Looked up from germline, CDR1 is SQVTM and CDR2 is ANQGSEA.

This sequence joins TRBV3-1 and TRBJ2-1; 7 nucleotides agree with TRBD2. The germline V gene encodes CDR1 LGHDT and CDR2 YNNKEL (reference sequence). The CDR3 loop spans 17 amino acids. The ends lost 1 base at V and 5 bases at J; junction bases unmatched: 11. CDR3 loop: CASSQVTLGLADNEQFF. The CDR3 DNA reads TGTGCCAGCAGCCAAGTGACTCTTGGGCTAGCGGACAATGAGCAGTTCTTC.